A single sample is the source of the 6 T cell receptor beta chains below, sequenced in a study of blood T cell repertoires in COVID-19. The method was immunoSEQ multiplex PCR; TCRdb's version includes in-frame clones alone and lacks a portion of them. The sample carries fewer than 300,000 clones, 75% to 95% recorded once. The sequencing sample was made of peripheral blood. These receptor sequences come from a person aged 18 to 35 with COVID-19, enrolled during active disease.

J is TRBJ1-5 and V is TRBV24-1, with 7 positions matching TRBD1. Germline V CDR1 and CDR2: KGHDR, SFDVKD. The J segment lost 6 bases and the V segment lost 7 bases, leaving 5 bases of the junction unmatched. This CDR3 contains 13 residues. In DNA form, the CDR3 reads TGTGCCACCAGACAGGGGCCCACTCAGCCCCAGCATTTT. This gives the protein CATRQGPTQPQHF.

This clone was observed once. This chain joins TRBV18 and TRBJ1-2; perhaps TRBD1 as D (6 bases). The CDR3 consists of 14 residues. Trimming took off 3 bases at V and 2 bases at J, with 10 bases between the two ends. Germline CDR1 reads KGHSH; CDR2 reads LQKENI. The chain's CDR3 is CASSPQDSNYGYTF. Written as DNA, the CDR3 is TGTGCCAGCTCACCTCAGGACAGCAACTATGGCTACACCTTC.

The chain employs TRBV4-1 and TRBJ1-5; D is possibly TRBD1 (5 bases). The germline gives CDR1 MGHRA, CDR2 YSYEKL. The CDR3 extends over 19 amino acids. V dropped 1 base and J dropped 2 bases, with 21 bases sitting between them. CDR3: CASSQVVRVGPLGNQPQHF. The CDR3 DNA reads TGCGCCAGCAGCCAAGTAGTAAGAGTGGGGCCTCTCGGCAATCAGCCCCAGCATTTT.

This chain connects TRBV6-2 or TRBV6-3 to TRBJ1-2; unclear D gene. The CDR3 length is 15 residues. CDR1 is MNHEY, CDR2 SVGEGT, per germline. The ends were cut back, 3 bases at V and 4 bases at J, with 15 bases in the middle. CDR3 protein: CASSYLGRGIYGYTF. The CDR3, as DNA: TGTGCCAGCAGTTATCTAGGTCGGGGAATCTATGGCTACACCTTC.

This sequence joins TRBV11-2 and TRBJ2-3; maybe TRBD1 (6 bases). The germline gives CDR1 SGHAT, CDR2 FQNNGV. The CDR3 has 14 residues. V dropped 3 bases and J dropped 2 bases, with 9 bases sitting between them. CDR3 loop: CASSLGANTDTQYF. Here the CDR3 DNA reads TGTGCCAGCAGCTTGGGGGCAAACACAGATACGCAGTATTTT. Filled out from reference TRBV11-2 and TRBJ2-3, the complete variable domain reads EAGVAQSPRYKIIEKRQSVAFWCNPISGHATLYWYQQILGQGPKLLIQFQNNGVVDDSQLPKDRFSAERLKGVDSTLKIQPAKLEDSAVYLCASSLGANTDTQYFGPGTRLTVL.

The CDR3 protein is CASSLWPGGGNTEAFF. CDR3 in DNA: TGTGCCAGCAGCTTATGGCCTGGGGGGGGGAACACTGAAGCTTTCTTT. The chain carries TRBV7-2 and TRBJ1-1; D perhaps matches TRBD1 (5 bases). The germline V and J ends were trimmed by 2 bases and 1 base, with 14 bases remaining between them. CDR1 is SGHTA and CDR2 is FQGNSA in the germline V gene. The CDR3 runs 16 residues.